This T cell receptor beta chain derives from a study of cytomegalovirus exposure and HLA in healthy donors. Study as a whole: Most donors, approximately 82% of over 300 genotyped, fell in the Caucasian-associated ancestry cluster.

The CDR3 has 14 residues. The germline CDR1 and CDR2 sequences are SGHVS and FQNEAQ. Amplification used 60 Vbeta primers and 13 Jbeta primers. The data were produced by immunoSEQ multiplex PCR, yet TCRdb's version contains in-frame clones alone and is incomplete. The sample includes over 150,000 clones, 65% to 80% of them seen just once. This clone was observed a handful of times. This clonotype originated in a man in his forties or fifties in good health and CMV-seronegative. The V gene is TRBV7-8, the J gene TRBJ2-5; 7 bases line up with TRBD1. The J call may be wrong; the DNA end is better matched by TRBJ2-7. Sequenced material: PBMCs. The CDR3 loop reads CASSLTGVSYEQYF. For the CDR3, the DNA is TGTGCCAGCAGCTTAACAGGGGTTTCCTACGAGCAGTACTTC.